Below are 16 T cell receptor beta chains sequenced from a single sample in a study (dated by TCRdb to between 2014 and 2017). The library was made by 5' RACE. The instrument given in TCRdb is Illumina MiSeq. The public reads were run again by TCRdb, first through fastp at Q25 and then through MiXCR, and only productive beta chains were kept. CDR3 protein sequences are deduplicated, and each keeps its most common genes and DNA. Counted in this sample were roughly 45,000 distinct CDR3 sequences; about 30% of them appeared once. The ten largest account for approximately 4.1% of the sample. Sequencing was done on a sample of tumor-infiltrating memory CD4+ T cells sorted from the breast tumor. Read against the paper, the sample's cell subset or site label means: memory CD4+ T cells, CD4+CD45RO+CD25-. These receptors all stem from a female donor with breast cancer.

As to this clonotype: Since a much larger clone is just one base distant, this may be a read error. The genes are TRBV29-1 and TRBJ2-5; TRBD2 agrees at 10 bases. The CDR3 runs 14 residues. Trimming cost V 7 bases and J 1 base; bases outside gene matches: 6. Germline CDR1 and CDR2: SQVTM and ANQGSEA. The DNA of the CDR3 is TGCAGCGCTAGCGGGAGTTTCCTCCAAGAGACCCAGTACTTC. Its translation: CSASGSFLQETQYF.

Concerning this clonotype itself: The conserved phenylalanine or tryptophan normally closing the CDR3 is absent here, so this likely arose from a read error. The rearrangement joins TRBV7-2 to TRBJ2-4; 10 nucleotides line up with TRBD2. Trimming at V came to 4 bases and at J to 5 bases, leaving 2 bases not matched to a gene. The V gene's germline CDR1 is SGHTA and CDR2 FQGNSA. There are 14 residues in the CDR3. The CDR3 loop is CASSCGLAENIQYS. CDR3 coding DNA: TGTGCCAGCAGCTGCGGACTAGCGGAAAACATTCAGTACTCC.

This chain uses TRBV6-5 with TRBJ2-3; D is ambiguous. The V end lost 2 bases, the J end lost 1 base, and 7 bases lay between the germline ends. CDR1 is MNHEY, CDR2 SVGAGI, per germline. The CDR3 is 14 amino acids. As DNA, the CDR3 is TGTGCCAGCAGTTACGGGCAGGGCACAGATACGCAGTATTTT. This encodes CASSYGQGTDTQYF.

The chain joins TRBV6-2 or TRBV6-3 to TRBJ2-3; perhaps TRBD2 as D (5 bases). Looked up from germline, CDR1 is MNHEY and CDR2 is SVGEGT. Trimming took 0 bases from V and 3 from J, leaving 13 bases between them. The CDR3 has 16 residues. The CDR3 is CASSYSLGRRTDTQYF. The CDR3 coding sequence is TGTGCCAGCAGTTACTCTCTGGGTAGGAGGACAGATACGCAGTATTTT.

In this sample, this clonotype turned up a few times. The CDR3 bases are TGTGCCAGCTCACCAAACGGGAACACTGAAGCTTTCTTT. Translating it yields CASSPNGNTEAFF. V gene TRBV18 combines with J gene TRBJ1-1; D is unresolved. Germline-derived CDR1 and CDR2 are KGHSH and LQKENI. The CDR3 covers 13 residues. The ends were cut back, 2 bases at V and 1 base at J, with 5 bases in the middle.

The V and J genes are TRBV7-2 and TRBJ2-1, with D tentatively TRBD1 or TRBD2 (5 bases each). There are 13 residues in the CDR3. Germline assignment: CDR1 SGHTA and CDR2 FQGNSA. Trimming cost V 3 bases and J 4 bases, with 7 bases left between them. CDR3 sequence (DNA): TGTGCCAGCAGCTTGGGACCTTACAATGAGCAGTTCTTC. Amino acid sequence: CASSLGPYNEQFF.

This chain connects TRBV12-3 or TRBV12-4 to TRBJ1-3; D gene unclear. The V and J ends lost 7 bases and 8 bases respectively, with 6 bases between them. The CDR3 has 10 amino acids. Written as DNA, the CDR3 is TGTGCCAGCAAACTCGACACCATATATTTT. It is translated as CASKLDTIYF.

The chain recombines TRBV7-8 with TRBJ1-4; weak D call: TRBD1 (5 bases). CDR1 is SGHVS, CDR2 FQNEAQ, per germline. The germline V and J ends were trimmed by 5 bases and 7 bases, with 20 bases remaining between them. This CDR3 comprises 16 residues. Written as DNA, the CDR3 is TGTGCCAGCAGCCCAGATCCGGGACGGGGGAGTGAAAAACTGTTTTTT. Protein sequence: CASSPDPGRGSEKLFF.

The CDR3 spells CSVADGLAGTDTQYF. CDR3 DNA: TGCAGCGTCGCCGATGGACTAGCGGGGACAGATACGCAGTATTTT. J is TRBJ2-3 and V is TRBV29-1; 12 nucleotides agree with TRBD2. Germline-derived CDR1 and CDR2 are SQVTM and ANQGSEA. The ends lost 6 bases at V and 3 bases at J; junction bases unmatched: 7. The CDR3 length is 15 residues.

The chain carries TRBV5-4 and TRBJ1-2; D is unresolved. Trimming removed 1 base from V and 2 bases from J, with 6 bases in between. This CDR3 comprises 13 residues. Germline V lookup: CDR1 SGHNT, CDR2 YYREEE (reference sequence). The CDR3 DNA is TGTGCCAGCAGCTTGACAACAAACTATGGCTACACCTTC. Residues: CASSLTTNYGYTF. The variable domain in full, completed from reference TRBV5-4 and TRBJ1-2, reads ETGVTQSPTHLIKTRGQQVTLRCSSQSGHNTVSWYQQALGQGPQFIFQYYREEENGRGNFPPRFSGLQFPNYSSELNVNALELDDSALYLCASSLTTNYGYTFGSGTRLTVV.

This clonotype was seen many times. The chain carries TRBV4-3 and TRBJ2-1, with 8 bases matching TRBD2. Germline loops: CDR1 LGHNA, CDR2 YSLEER. This CDR3 region has 15 residues. V shed 3 bases and J 6 bases; nucleotides not matched to a gene: 7. The CDR3 is CASSHPGTRSNEQFF. The DNA for the CDR3 is TGCGCCAGCAGCCATCCCGGGACTAGGTCCAATGAGCAGTTCTTC.

The J gene is TRBJ1-1, the V gene TRBV3-1; no clear D. Deletions cut 0 bases from V and 0 bases from J, with 11 bases between. This CDR3 is built from 16 residues. CDR1 is LGHDT, CDR2 YNNKEL, per germline (reference sequence). The CDR3, as DNA: TGTGCCAGCAGCCAAGATTCGGGATTTATGAACACTGAAGCTTTCTTT. Translated: CASSQDSGFMNTEAFF.

The V gene is TRBV5-4, the J gene TRBJ2-5; 7 bases line up with TRBD2. The germline V gene has CDR1 SGHNT and CDR2 YYREEE (reference sequence). The CDR3 is made up of 15 amino acids. Trimming took 0 bases from V and 9 from J; bases not matched to a gene: 11. The DNA of the CDR3 is TGTGCCAGCAGCTTGGGTTTTCGACGGGAGGAGGCCCAGTACTTC. It translates to CASSLGFRREEAQYF.

This clonotype was found many times. The rearrangement uses TRBV6-6 and TRBJ1-2; D may be TRBD1 (6 bases). This CDR3 has 15 residues. Germline loops: CDR1 MNHNY, CDR2 SVGAGI (reference sequence). Trimming stripped 0 bases from V and 3 bases from J, with 11 bases between. In DNA, the CDR3 is TGTGCCAGCAGTTACTCGACAGGCCGTGACTATGGCTACACCTTC. Its protein product is CASSYSTGRDYGYTF.

This clonotype was detected only a few times. The V and J genes are TRBV29-1 and TRBJ2-3; maybe TRBD2 (5 bases). Germline V gene sequence: CDR1 SQVTM, CDR2 ANQGSEA. This CDR3 is built from 12 residues. V was trimmed by 3 bases and J by 3 bases, leaving 7 bases between them. Here the CDR3 reads CSVEDSTDTQYF. In DNA, the CDR3 is TGCAGCGTTGAGGACTCAACAGATACGCAGTATTTT.

On this clonotype: One base away lies a much larger clone, so this may be a sequencing read error. This chain uses TRBV12-3 or TRBV12-4 with TRBJ1-2; D ambiguous. Trimming removed 5 bases from V and 2 bases from J, with 9 bases in between. The CDR3 runs to 13 residues. The CDR3 spells CASSVLENYGYTF. The CDR3 nucleotides are TGTGCCAGCAGTGTATTGGAAAACTATGGCTACACCTTC.